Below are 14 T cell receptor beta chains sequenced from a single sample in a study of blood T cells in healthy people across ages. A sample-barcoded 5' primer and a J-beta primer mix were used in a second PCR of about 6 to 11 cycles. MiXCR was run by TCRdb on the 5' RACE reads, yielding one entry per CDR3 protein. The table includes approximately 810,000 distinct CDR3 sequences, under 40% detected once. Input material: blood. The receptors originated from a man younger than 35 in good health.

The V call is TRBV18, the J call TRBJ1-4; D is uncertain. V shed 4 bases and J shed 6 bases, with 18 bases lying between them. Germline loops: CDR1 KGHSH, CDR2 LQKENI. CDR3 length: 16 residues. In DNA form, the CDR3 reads TGTGCCAGCTCACGACCGGACGCCCGGCGGGATGAAAAACTGTTTTTT. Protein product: CASSRPDARRDEKLFF.

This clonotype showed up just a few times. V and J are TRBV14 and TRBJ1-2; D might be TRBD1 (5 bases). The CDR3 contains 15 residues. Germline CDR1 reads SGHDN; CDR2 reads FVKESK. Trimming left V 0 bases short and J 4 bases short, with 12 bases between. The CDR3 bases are TGTGCCAGCAGCCAAGAAGTGGGGCTCGGCTATGGCTACACCTTC. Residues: CASSQEVGLGYGYTF.

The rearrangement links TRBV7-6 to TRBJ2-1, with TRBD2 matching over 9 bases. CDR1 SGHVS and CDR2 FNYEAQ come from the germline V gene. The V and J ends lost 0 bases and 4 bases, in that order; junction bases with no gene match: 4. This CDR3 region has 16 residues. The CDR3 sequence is CASSLAAGGGYNEQFF. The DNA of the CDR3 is TGTGCCAGCAGCTTAGCCGCGGGGGGGGGGTACAATGAGCAGTTCTTC.

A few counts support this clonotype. The CDR3 sequence: CASSLFPYSFNNEQYF. In DNA, the CDR3 is TGTGCCAGCAGTTTATTCCCATACTCCTTCAACAATGAGCAGTACTTC. The rearrangement joins TRBV27 to TRBJ2-5; D is uncertain. The CDR3 loop spans 16 amino acids. V lost 1 base to trimming and J lost 11 bases, with 23 bases between them. The V gene's germline CDR1 is MNHEY and CDR2 SMNVEV (reference sequence).

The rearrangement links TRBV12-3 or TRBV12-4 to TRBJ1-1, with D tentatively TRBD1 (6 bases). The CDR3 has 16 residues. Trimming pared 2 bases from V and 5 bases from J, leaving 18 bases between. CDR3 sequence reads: CASSLLVTGPVTEAFF. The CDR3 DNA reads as TGTGCCAGCAGTTTATTGGTGACAGGCCCAGTAACTGAAGCTTTCTTT.

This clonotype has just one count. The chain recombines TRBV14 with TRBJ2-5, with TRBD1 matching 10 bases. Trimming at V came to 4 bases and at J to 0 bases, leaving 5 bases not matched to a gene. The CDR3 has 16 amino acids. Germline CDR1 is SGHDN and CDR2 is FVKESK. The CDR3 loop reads CASSLPGQGNQETQYF. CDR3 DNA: TGTGCCAGCAGCCTACCGGGACAGGGGAACCAAGAGACCCAGTACTTC.

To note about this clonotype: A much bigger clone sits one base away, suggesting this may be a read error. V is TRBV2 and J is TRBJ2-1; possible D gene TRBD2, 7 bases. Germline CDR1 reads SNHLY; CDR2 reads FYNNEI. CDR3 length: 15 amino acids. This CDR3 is CASRKRGGQYNKQFF. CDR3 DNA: TGTGCCAGCAGGAAGAGGGGGGGCCAATACAATAAGCAGTTCTTC.

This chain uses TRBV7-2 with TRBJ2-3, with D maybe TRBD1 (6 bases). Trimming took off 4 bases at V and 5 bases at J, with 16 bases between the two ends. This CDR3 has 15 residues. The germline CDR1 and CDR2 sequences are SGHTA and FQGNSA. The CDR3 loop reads CASSYLFGGVDTQYF. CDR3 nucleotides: TGTGCCAGCAGCTACCTATTTGGGGGCGTAGATACGCAGTATTTT. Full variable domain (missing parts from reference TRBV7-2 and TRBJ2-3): GAGVSQSPSNKVTEKGKDVELRCDPISGHTALYWYRQSLGQGLEFLIYFQGNSAPDKSGLPSDRFSAERTGGSVSTLTIQRTQQEDSAVYLCASSYLFGGVDTQYFGPGTRLTVL.

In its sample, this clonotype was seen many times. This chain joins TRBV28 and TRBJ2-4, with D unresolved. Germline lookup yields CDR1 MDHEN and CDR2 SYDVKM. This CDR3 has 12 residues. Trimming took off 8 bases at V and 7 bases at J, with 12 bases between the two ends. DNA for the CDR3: TGTGCCAGCGGCCCTAACGGGAACATTCAGTACTTC. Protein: CASGPNGNIQYF.

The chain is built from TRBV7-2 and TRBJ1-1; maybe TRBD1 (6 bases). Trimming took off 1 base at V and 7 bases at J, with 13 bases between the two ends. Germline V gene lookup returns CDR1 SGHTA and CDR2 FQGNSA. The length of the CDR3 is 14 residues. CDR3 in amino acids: CASSLGPGGGEAFF. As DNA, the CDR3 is TGTGCCAGCAGCTTAGGACCGGGGGGCGGTGAAGCTTTCTTT. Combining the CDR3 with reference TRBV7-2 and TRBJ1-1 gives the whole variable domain GAGVSQSPSNKVTEKGKDVELRCDPISGHTALYWYRQSLGQGLEFLIYFQGNSAPDKSGLPSDRFSAERTGGSVSTLTIQRTQQEDSAVYLCASSLGPGGGEAFFGQGTRLTVV.

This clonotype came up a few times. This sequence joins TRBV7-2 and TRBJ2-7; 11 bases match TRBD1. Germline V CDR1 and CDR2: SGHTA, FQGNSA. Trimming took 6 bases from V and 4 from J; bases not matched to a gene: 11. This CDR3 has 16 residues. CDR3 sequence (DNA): TGTGCCAGCAGTCCGACCGCGGACAGGGGGCTTTACGAGCAGTACTTC. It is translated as CASSPTADRGLYEQYF.

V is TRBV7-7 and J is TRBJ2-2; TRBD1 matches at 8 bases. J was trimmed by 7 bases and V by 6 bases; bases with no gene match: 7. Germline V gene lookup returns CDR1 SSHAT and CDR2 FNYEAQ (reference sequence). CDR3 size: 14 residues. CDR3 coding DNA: TGTGCCAGCAGTCTGGACAGGGACGACGGGGAGCTGTTTTTT. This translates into CASSLDRDDGELFF. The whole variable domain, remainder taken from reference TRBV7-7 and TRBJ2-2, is GAGVSQSPRYKVTKRGQDVTLRCDPISSHATLYWYQQALGQGPEFLTYFNYEAQPDKSGLPSDRFSAERPEGSISTLTIQRTEQRDSAMYRCASSLDRDDGELFFGEGSRLTVL.

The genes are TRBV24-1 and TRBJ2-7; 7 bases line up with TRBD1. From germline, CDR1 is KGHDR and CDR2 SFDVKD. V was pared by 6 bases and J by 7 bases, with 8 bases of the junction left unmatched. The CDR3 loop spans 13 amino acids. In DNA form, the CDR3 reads TGTGCCACCAGTCGGGACAGCTGGAATGAGCAGTACTTC. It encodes CATSRDSWNEQYF.

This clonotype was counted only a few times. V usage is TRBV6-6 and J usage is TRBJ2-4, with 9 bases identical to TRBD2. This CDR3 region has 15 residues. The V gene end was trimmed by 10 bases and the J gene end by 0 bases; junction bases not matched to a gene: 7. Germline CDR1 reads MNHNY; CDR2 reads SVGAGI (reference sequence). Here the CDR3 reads CAISLSGGAKNIQYF. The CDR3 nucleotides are TGTGCCATCTCCCTTAGCGGGGGAGCCAAAAACATTCAGTACTTC.